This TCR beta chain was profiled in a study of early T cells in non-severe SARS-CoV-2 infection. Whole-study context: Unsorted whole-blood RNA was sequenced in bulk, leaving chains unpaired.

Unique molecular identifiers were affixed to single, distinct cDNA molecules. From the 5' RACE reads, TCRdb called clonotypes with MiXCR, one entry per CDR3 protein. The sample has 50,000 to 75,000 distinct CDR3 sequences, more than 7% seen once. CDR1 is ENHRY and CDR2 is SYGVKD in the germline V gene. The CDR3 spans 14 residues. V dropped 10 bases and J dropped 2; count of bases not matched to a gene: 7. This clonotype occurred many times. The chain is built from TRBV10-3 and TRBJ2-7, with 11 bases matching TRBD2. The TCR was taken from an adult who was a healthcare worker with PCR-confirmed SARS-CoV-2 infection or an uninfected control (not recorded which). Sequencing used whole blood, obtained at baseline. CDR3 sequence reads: CASSGTSGTYEQYF. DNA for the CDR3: TGTGCCAGCTCCGGGACTAGCGGAACCTACGAGCAGTACTTC.